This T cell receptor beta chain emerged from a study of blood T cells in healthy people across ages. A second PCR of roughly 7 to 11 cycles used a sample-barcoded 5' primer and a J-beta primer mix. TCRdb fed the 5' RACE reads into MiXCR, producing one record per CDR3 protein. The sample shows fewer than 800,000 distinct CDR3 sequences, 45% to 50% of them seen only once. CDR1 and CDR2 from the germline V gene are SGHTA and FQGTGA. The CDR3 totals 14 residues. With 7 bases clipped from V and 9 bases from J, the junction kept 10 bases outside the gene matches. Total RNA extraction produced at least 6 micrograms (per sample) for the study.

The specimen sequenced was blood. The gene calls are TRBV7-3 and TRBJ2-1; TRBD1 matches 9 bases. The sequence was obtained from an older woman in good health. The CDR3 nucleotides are TGTGCCAGCAACCCAGGGGGACAGGGAGCTGAGCAGTTCTTC. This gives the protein CASNPGGQGAEQFF.